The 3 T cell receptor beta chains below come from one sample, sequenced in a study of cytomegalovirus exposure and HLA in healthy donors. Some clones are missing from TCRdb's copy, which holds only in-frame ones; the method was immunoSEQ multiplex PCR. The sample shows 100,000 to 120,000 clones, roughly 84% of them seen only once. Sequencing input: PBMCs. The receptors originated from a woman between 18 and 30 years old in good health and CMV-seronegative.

CDR3: CASSSGTVFYEQYF. Written as DNA, the CDR3 is TGTGCCAGCAGCTCTGGGACAGTATTCTACGAGCAGTACTTC. This chain links TRBV5-6 with TRBJ2-7; 7 bases agree with TRBD1. The length of the CDR3 is 14 residues. V trimming: 3 bases; J trimming: 3 bases; junction bases outside the gene matches: 6. CDR1 and CDR2 from the germline V gene are SGHDT and YYEEEE.

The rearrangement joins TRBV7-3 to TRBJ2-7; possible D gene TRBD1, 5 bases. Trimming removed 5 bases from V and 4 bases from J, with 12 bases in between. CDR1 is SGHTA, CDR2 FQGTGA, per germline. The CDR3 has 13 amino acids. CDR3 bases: TGTGCCAGCAGCCCATTCCCAGGGTACGAGCAGTACTTC. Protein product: CASSPFPGYEQYF.

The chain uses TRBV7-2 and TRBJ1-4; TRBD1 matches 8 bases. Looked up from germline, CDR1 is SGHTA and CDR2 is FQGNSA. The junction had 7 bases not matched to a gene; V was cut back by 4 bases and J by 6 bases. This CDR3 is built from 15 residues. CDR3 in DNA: TGTGCCAGCAGCTCGACAGGGGAGGGGTATGAAAAACTGTTTTTT. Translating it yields CASSSTGEGYEKLFF.